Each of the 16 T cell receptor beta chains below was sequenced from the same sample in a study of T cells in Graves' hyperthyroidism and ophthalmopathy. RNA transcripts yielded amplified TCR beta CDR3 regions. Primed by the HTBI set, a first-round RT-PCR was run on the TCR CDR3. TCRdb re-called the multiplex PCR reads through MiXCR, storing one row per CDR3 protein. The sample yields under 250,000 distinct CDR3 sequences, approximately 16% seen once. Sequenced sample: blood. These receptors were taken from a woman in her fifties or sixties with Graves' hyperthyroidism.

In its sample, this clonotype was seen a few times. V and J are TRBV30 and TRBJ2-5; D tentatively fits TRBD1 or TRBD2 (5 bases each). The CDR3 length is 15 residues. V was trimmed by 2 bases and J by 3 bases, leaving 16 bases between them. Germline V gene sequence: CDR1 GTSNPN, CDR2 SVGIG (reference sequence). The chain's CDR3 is CAWSTLGDAEETQYF. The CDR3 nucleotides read TGTGCCTGGAGTACCCTAGGGGACGCAGAAGAGACCCAGTACTTC.

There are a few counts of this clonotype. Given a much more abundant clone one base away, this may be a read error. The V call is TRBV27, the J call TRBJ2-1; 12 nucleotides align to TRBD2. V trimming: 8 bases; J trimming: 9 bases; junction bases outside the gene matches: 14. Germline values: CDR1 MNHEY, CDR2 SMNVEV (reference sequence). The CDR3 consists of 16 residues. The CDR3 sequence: CASASVTSGRFGEQFF. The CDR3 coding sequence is TGTGCCAGCGCCTCGGTCACTAGCGGGAGGTTCGGTGAGCAGTTCTTC.

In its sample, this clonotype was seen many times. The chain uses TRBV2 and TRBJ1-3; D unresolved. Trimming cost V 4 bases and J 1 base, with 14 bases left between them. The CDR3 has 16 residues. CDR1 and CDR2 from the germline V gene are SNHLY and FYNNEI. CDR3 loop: CASSVSLGGSGNTIYF. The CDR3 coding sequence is TGTGCCAGCAGTGTTTCCCTGGGAGGATCTGGAAACACCATATATTTT.

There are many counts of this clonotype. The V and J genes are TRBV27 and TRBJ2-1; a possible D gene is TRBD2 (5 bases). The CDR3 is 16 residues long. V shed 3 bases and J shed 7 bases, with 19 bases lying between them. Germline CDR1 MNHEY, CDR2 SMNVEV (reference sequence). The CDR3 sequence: CASSFSGEEGTNEQFF. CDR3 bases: TGTGCCAGCAGTTTCTCAGGAGAAGAGGGAACGAATGAGCAGTTCTTC.

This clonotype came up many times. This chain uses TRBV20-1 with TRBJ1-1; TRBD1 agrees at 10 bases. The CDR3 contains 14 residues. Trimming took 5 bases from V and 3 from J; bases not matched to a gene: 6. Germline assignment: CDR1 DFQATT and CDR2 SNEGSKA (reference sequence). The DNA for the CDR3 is TGCAGTGCTCCCCGGACAGGGGGGCACACTGAAGCTTTCTTT. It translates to CSAPRTGGHTEAFF.

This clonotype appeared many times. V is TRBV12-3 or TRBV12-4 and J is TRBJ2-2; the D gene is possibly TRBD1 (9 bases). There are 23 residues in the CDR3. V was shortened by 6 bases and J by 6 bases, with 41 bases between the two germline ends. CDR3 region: CASSPTPGQGSSGSLLLAGELFF. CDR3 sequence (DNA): TGTGCCAGCAGCCCGACTCCGGGACAGGGATCAAGCGGGAGTCTCCTCTTGGCCGGGGAGCTGTTTTTT.

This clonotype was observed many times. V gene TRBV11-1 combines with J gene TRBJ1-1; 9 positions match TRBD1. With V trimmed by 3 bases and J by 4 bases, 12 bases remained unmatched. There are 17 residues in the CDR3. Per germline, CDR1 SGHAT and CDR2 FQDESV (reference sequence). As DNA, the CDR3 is TGTGCCAGCAGCTTCGTCCCGGGGGACAGGGTTTTCACTGAAGCTTTCTTT. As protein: CASSFVPGDRVFTEAFF.

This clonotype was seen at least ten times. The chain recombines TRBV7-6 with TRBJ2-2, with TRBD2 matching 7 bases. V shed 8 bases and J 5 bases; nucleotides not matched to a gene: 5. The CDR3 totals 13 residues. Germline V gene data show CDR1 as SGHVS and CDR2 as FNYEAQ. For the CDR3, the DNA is TGTGCCAGCCGCCAAGCGGGAACCGGGGAGCTGTTTTTT. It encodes CASRQAGTGELFF.

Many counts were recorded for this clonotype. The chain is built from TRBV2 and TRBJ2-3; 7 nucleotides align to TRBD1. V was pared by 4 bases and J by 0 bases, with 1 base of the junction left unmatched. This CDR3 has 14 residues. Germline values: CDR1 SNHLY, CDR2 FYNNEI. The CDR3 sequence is CASSGQGSTDTQYF. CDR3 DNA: TGTGCCAGCAGTGGACAGGGAAGCACAGATACGCAGTATTTT.

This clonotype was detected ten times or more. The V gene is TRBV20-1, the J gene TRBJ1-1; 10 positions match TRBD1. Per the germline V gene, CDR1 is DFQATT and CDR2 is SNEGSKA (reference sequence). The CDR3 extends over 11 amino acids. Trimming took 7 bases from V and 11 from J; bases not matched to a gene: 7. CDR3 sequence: CSGKLDRGAFF. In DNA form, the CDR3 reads TGCAGTGGGAAGTTGGACAGGGGGGCTTTCTTT.

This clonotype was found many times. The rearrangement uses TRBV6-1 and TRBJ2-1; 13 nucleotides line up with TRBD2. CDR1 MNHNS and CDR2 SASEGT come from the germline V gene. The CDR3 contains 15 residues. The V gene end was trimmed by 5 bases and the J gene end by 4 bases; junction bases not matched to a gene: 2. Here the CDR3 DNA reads TGTGCCAGCAGTACGGGACTAGCGGGGTACAATGAGCAGTTCTTC. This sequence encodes CASSTGLAGYNEQFF.

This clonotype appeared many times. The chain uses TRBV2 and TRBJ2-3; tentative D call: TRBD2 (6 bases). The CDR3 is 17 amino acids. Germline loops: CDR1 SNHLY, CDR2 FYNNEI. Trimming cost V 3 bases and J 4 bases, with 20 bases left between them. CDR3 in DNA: TGTGCCAGCAGTGACCCCTTTGGGGGAGGCCTGGCAGATACGCAGTATTTT. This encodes CASSDPFGGGLADTQYF. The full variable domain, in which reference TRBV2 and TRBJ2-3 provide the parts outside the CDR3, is EPEVTQTPSHQVTQMGQEVILRCVPISNHLYFYWYRQILGQKVEFLVSFYNNEISEKSEIFDDQFSVERPDGSNFTLKIRSTKLEDSAMYFCASSDPFGGGLADTQYFGPGTRLTVL.

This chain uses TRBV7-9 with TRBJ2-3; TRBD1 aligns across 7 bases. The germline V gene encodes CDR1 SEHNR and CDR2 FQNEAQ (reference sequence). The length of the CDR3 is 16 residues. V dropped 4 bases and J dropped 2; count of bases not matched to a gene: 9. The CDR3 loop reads CASSSKTGFPTDTQYF. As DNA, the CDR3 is TGTGCCAGCAGCTCGAAGACAGGGTTCCCCACAGATACGCAGTATTTT.

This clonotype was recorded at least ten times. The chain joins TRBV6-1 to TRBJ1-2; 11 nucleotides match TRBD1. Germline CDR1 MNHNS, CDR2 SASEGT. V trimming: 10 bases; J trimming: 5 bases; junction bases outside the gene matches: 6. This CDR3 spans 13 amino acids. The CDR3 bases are TGTGCCACCGGGACAGGGGGAAAGTATGGCTACACCTTC. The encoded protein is CATGTGGKYGYTF.

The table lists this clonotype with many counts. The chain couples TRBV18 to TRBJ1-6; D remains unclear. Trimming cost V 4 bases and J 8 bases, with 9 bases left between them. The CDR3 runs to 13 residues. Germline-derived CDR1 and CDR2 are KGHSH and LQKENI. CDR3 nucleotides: TGTGCCAGCTCACTGGACCGCGATTCACCCCTCCACTTT. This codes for CASSLDRDSPLHF.

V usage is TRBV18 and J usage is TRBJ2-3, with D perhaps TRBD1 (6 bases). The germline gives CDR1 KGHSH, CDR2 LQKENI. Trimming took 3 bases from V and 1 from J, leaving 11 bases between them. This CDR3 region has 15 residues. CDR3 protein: CASSPQGGGTDTQYF. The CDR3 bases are TGTGCCAGCTCACCCCAAGGGGGAGGCACAGATACGCAGTATTTT.